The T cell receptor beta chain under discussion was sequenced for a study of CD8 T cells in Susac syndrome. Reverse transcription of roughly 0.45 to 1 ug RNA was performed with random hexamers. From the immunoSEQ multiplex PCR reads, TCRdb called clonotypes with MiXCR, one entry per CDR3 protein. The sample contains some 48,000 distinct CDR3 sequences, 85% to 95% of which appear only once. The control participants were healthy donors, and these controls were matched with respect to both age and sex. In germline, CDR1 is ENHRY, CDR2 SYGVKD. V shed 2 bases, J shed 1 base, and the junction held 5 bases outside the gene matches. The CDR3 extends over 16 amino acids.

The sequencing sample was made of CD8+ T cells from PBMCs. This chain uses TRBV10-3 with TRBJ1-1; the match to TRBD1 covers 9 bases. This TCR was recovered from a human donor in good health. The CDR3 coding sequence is TGTGCCATCAGTGAGCTTAGGGACAGGGCGAACACTGAAGCTTTCTTT. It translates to CAISELRDRANTEAFF.